A single sample is the source of the 30 T cell receptor beta chains below, sequenced in a study of T cells in Graves' hyperthyroidism and ophthalmopathy. Regions amplified from RNA transcripts were the TCR beta CDR3 regions. With the HTBI primer set, the TCR CDR3 went through a first round of RT-PCR. TCRdb re-derived calls from the multiplex PCR reads in MiXCR, one entry per CDR3 protein. Of hundreds of thousands of distinct CDR3 sequences listed, about 20% were seen once; the top ten hold 47%. The sequenced sample was blood. Source of these receptors: a man aged 40-49 years with Graves' ophthalmopathy.

A word on this clonotype: Relative to the germline gene, one junction end is altered; a read error may explain this. This sequence joins TRBV2 and TRBJ2-7, with D perhaps TRBD1 (5 bases). The germline gives CDR1 SNHLY, CDR2 FYNNEI. The length of the CDR3 is 10 residues. The CDR3 region is CDSRALEQYF. The DNA of the CDR3 is TGTGACAGCAGGGCCCTAGAGCAGTACTTC. Full variable domain (remainder filled in from reference TRBV2 and TRBJ2-7): EPEVTQTPSHQVTQMGQEVILRCVPISNHLYFYWYRQILGQKVEFLVSFYNNEISEKSEIFDDQFSVERPDGSNFTLKIRSTKLEDSAMYFCDSRALEQYFGPGTRLTVT.

This clonotype was recorded many times. The J gene is TRBJ1-1, the V gene TRBV18, with D uncertain. This CDR3 has 15 residues. Germline V gene lookup returns CDR1 KGHSH and CDR2 LQKENI. Deletions cut 6 bases from V and 1 base from J, with 15 bases between. CDR3: CASSPFNWPNTEAFF. In nucleotides, the CDR3 is TGTGCCAGCTCCCCCTTTAACTGGCCGAACACTGAAGCTTTCTTT.

This clonotype was detected ten times or more. The gene calls are TRBV20-1 and TRBJ2-3; 8 nucleotides line up with TRBD1. The CDR3 is 13 residues long. Germline assignment: CDR1 DFQATT and CDR2 SNEGSKA (reference sequence). Trimming removed 4 bases from V and 4 bases from J; junction bases left unmatched: 4. CDR3 sequence reads: CSATGQDPDTQYF. The CDR3 coding sequence is TGCAGTGCTACGGGACAGGACCCAGATACGCAGTATTTT.

The chain recombines TRBV3-1 with TRBJ2-2, with D perhaps matching TRBD2 (5 bases). The CDR3 contains 14 residues. CDR1 and CDR2 (germline): LGHDT, YNNKEL (reference sequence). Between the trimmed V and J ends, which lost 0 bases and 10 bases, there was a span of 12 bases. The CDR3 reads CASSQESPAAELFF. In DNA, the CDR3 is TGTGCCAGCAGCCAAGAATCCCCAGCGGCGGAGCTGTTTTTT.

This clonotype was seen a few times. The genes are TRBV30 and TRBJ2-1; D is ambiguous. V lost 2 bases to trimming and J lost 9 bases, with 11 bases between them. CDR1 and CDR2 from the germline V gene are GTSNPN and SVGIG (reference sequence). CDR3 length: 12 amino acids. The DNA for the CDR3 is TGTGCCTGGAGTAGGTCGCAGGCTGAGCAGTTCTTC. It yields the protein CAWSRSQAEQFF.

The chain is built from TRBV6-2 or TRBV6-3 and TRBJ1-1, with D unclear. This CDR3 region has 14 residues. V gave up 2 bases and J gave up 1 base, with 8 bases separating them. Germline CDR1 reads MNHEY; CDR2 reads SVGEGT. Here the CDR3 DNA reads TGTGCCAGCAGTTACACTCCCTGGAACACTGAAGCTTTCTTT. This sequence encodes CASSYTPWNTEAFF.

This clonotype appeared a few times. The rearrangement links TRBV29-1 to TRBJ2-1; D could derive from TRBD1 or TRBD2 (6 bases each). The V end lost 6 bases, the J end lost 6 bases, and 21 bases lay between the germline ends. The CDR3 covers 15 residues. Germline CDR1 and CDR2: SQVTM and ANQGSEA. The CDR3 DNA reads TGCAGCGTCGGGGGCCCGGGACTCTCTTCCAATGAGCAGTTCTTC. As protein: CSVGGPGLSSNEQFF.

This clonotype was observed a handful of times. The V gene is TRBV20-1, the J gene TRBJ2-5; 7 nucleotides agree with TRBD1. The CDR3 spans 15 residues. Germline V CDR1 and CDR2: DFQATT, SNEGSKA (reference sequence). With V trimmed by 6 bases and J by 2 bases, 12 bases remained unmatched. The CDR3 nucleotides are TGCAGTGCGGAACTTATTGGGACAGAACAAGAGACCCAGTACTTC. Residues: CSAELIGTEQETQYF.

The V gene is TRBV6-2 or TRBV6-3, the J gene TRBJ1-2; TRBD1 matches 8 bases. V was clipped by 6 bases and J by 13 bases; unmatched bases: 10. The CDR3 consists of 12 residues. CDR1 and CDR2 (germline): MNHEY, SVGEGT. DNA of the CDR3: TGTGCCAGCAGAGAAGGACAGGGTAGATGCACCTTC. This codes for CASREGQGRCTF.

The chain is built from TRBV7-9 and TRBJ1-4, with unresolved D. The CDR3 runs 12 residues. CDR1 is SEHNR and CDR2 is FQNEAQ in the germline V gene (reference sequence). Trimming took 1 base from V and 12 from J, leaving 9 bases between them. The CDR3 region has the DNA TGTGCCAGCAGCTTAGGTTACGAAGAACTGTTTTTT. It is translated as CASSLGYEELFF.

This clonotype was detected only a few times. This chain links TRBV4-1 with TRBJ2-2; D perhaps matches TRBD1 (6 bases). The CDR3 consists of 14 residues. Germline V lookup: CDR1 MGHRA, CDR2 YSYEKL. V was pared by 4 bases and J by 5 bases, with 11 bases between. CDR3 DNA: TGCGCCAGCAGCCGAGGCAGGGGTACCGGGGAGCTGTTTTTT. Protein sequence: CASSRGRGTGELFF.

V is TRBV6-1 and J is TRBJ2-7, with TRBD1 as a possible D gene (6 bases). Per the germline V gene, CDR1 is MNHNS and CDR2 is SASEGT. Trimming shortened V by 11 bases and J by 2 bases, and 10 bases separated the two germline ends. CDR3 length: 11 amino acids. The CDR3 protein is CAATGPYEQYF. The CDR3 region has the DNA TGTGCCGCGACAGGACCCTACGAGCAGTACTTC.

The chain recombines TRBV2 with TRBJ1-2, with D hard to call. Trimming took off 0 bases at V and 4 bases at J, with 12 bases between the two ends. The CDR3 runs to 15 residues. Germline CDR1 is SNHLY and CDR2 is FYNNEI. The CDR3 protein is CASSEAPGSPYGYTF. The CDR3 nucleotides are TGTGCCAGCAGTGAAGCGCCGGGGTCACCCTATGGCTACACCTTC.

The gene calls are TRBV10-2 and TRBJ2-7; D remains ambiguous. Germline assignment: CDR1 WSHSY and CDR2 SAAADI. This CDR3 has 14 amino acids. Trimming left V 2 bases short and J 7 bases short, with 15 bases between. CDR3 DNA sequence: TGCGCCAGCAGTGAGCTGGCTTTTTTGGGGGAGCAGTACTTC. It encodes CASSELAFLGEQYF.

A single count supports this clonotype. The chain is built from TRBV4-3 and TRBJ2-3; 12 nucleotides align to TRBD2. Trimming cost V 1 base and J 8 bases; bases outside gene matches: 4. Germline CDR1 LGHNA, CDR2 YSLEER. The CDR3 loop spans 15 amino acids. The CDR3 DNA is TGCGCCAGCAGCCAAGGGGCTAGCGGGAGGGCTACGCAGTATTTT. Protein sequence: CASSQGASGRATQYF.

This clonotype appeared many times. V and J are TRBV5-1 and TRBJ2-1, with 8 bases identical to TRBD1. V gave up 5 bases and J gave up 7 bases; unmatched junction bases: 11. The CDR3 has 15 residues. Per germline, CDR1 SGHRS and CDR2 YFSETQ. The CDR3 here is CASRMTGAVGNEQFF. The CDR3 nucleotides are TGCGCCAGCAGGATGACAGGGGCGGTAGGGAATGAGCAGTTCTTC.

A few counts support this clonotype. V and J are TRBV10-3 and TRBJ2-2, with 8 bases fitting TRBD1. Trimming took 11 bases from V and 7 from J; bases not matched to a gene: 15. CDR3 length equals 15 residues. The V gene's germline CDR1 is ENHRY and CDR2 SYGVKD. As DNA, the CDR3 is TGTGCCTCGAGGACGGACAGGGAGTCCTACGGGGAGCTGTTTTTT. This codes for CASRTDRESYGELFF.

This clonotype was seen only a few times. The chain recombines TRBV10-2 with TRBJ2-2, with D maybe TRBD2 (5 bases). CDR3 length equals 21 residues. From germline, CDR1 is WSHSY and CDR2 SAAADI. The V end lost 2 bases, the J end lost 0 bases, and 25 bases lay between the germline ends. The CDR3 sequence is CASSERCSGGKHRTNTGELFF. Here the CDR3 DNA reads TGCGCCAGCAGTGAGAGGTGCTCAGGAGGCAAGCATAGAACGAACACCGGGGAGCTGTTTTTT.

This clonotype was detected only a few times. The gene calls are TRBV19 and TRBJ2-2; TRBD1 or TRBD2 may be the D gene (5 bases each). This CDR3 spans 15 amino acids. Germline CDR1 is LNHDA and CDR2 is SQIVND (reference sequence). The V end lost 5 bases, the J end lost 6 bases, and 16 bases lay between the germline ends. The CDR3 reads CASSVGPLRAGELFF. The CDR3 region has the DNA TGTGCCAGTAGTGTGGGACCCCTTCGTGCCGGGGAGCTGTTTTTT.

This clonotype was seen repeatedly, ten times or more. The chain recombines TRBV6-1 with TRBJ1-2, with D uncertain. The CDR3 contains 13 residues. Germline V lookup: CDR1 MNHNS, CDR2 SASEGT. V shed 3 bases and J shed 2 bases, with 7 bases lying between them. As DNA, the CDR3 is TGTGCCAGCAGTGATGTGGGAAACTATGGCTACACCTTC. It is translated as CASSDVGNYGYTF.

This clonotype occurred many times. The chain has TRBV28 and TRBJ1-1; D is uncertain. CDR3 size: 16 residues. CDR1 MDHEN and CDR2 SYDVKM come from the germline V gene. The V end was cut by 2 bases, the J end by 1 base, with 14 bases between. The CDR3 region is CASSLDVRNANTEAFF. CDR3 coding DNA: TGTGCCAGCAGTTTAGACGTCCGAAATGCGAACACTGAAGCTTTCTTT.

The chain links TRBV29-1 to TRBJ2-1; 8 bases are shared with TRBD2. CDR1 is SQVTM and CDR2 is ANQGSEA in the germline V gene. This CDR3 is built from 17 residues. The V gene end was trimmed by 4 bases and the J gene end by 0 bases; junction bases not matched to a gene: 11. CDR3: CSVGGPGAGGSYNEQFF. CDR3 sequence (DNA): TGCAGCGTTGGTGGGCCCGGGGCGGGGGGCTCCTACAATGAGCAGTTCTTC.

In its sample, this clonotype was seen many times. It may be a read error: a sequence one base away is much more abundant. V is TRBV9 and J is TRBJ2-2; D gene uncertain. The ends were cut back, 0 bases at V and 4 bases at J, with 1 base in the middle. This CDR3 has 12 residues. CDR1 SGDLS and CDR2 YYNGEE come from the germline V gene. This CDR3 reads CASSVGTGELFF. CDR3 nucleotide sequence: TGTGCCAGCAGCGTAGGCACCGGGGAGCTGTTTTTT.

This clonotype was seen only a few times. The V call is TRBV12-3 or TRBV12-4, the J call TRBJ2-2; 8 nucleotides line up with TRBD2. CDR3 size: 15 residues. V was pared by 6 bases and J by 5 bases, with 8 bases of the junction left unmatched. The DNA of the CDR3 is TGTGCCAGCAGACCCGGGGGGGCGTGGACCGGGGAGCTGTTTTTT. Translated, it gives CASRPGGAWTGELFF.

This rearrangement joins TRBV10-2 to TRBJ2-7, with 14 bases aligning to TRBD2. Germline assignment: CDR1 WSHSY and CDR2 SAAADI. V shed 6 bases and J 5 bases; nucleotides not matched to a gene: 9. This CDR3 is 16 amino acids long. Written as DNA, the CDR3 is TGCGCCAGCAGACCGGGACTAGCGGGAGTTTTCGACGAGCAGTACTTC. This codes for CASRPGLAGVFDEQYF.

This chain joins TRBV30 and TRBJ1-5, with no clear D. Germline assignment: CDR1 GTSNPN and CDR2 SVGIG (reference sequence). This CDR3 region has 15 residues. V was cut by 0 bases and J by 2 bases, with 11 bases left in between. The CDR3 bases are TGTGCCTGGAGTGTACGTCGGGGTGGCAATCAGCCCCAGCATTTT. This gives the protein CAWSVRRGGNQPQHF.

The V call is TRBV13, the J call TRBJ1-1, with D maybe TRBD1 (5 bases). CDR1 and CDR2 from the germline V gene are PRHDT and FYEKMQ (reference sequence). This CDR3 comprises 15 residues. Between the trimmed V and J ends, which lost 1 base and 1 base, there was a span of 10 bases. The DNA of the CDR3 is TGTGCCAGCAGCTTAGAGGCCAGGGCGAACACTGAAGCTTTCTTT. Protein sequence: CASSLEARANTEAFF.

This clonotype was seen ten or more times. V usage is TRBV28 and J usage is TRBJ2-7; D may be TRBD1 or TRBD2 (5 bases each). Germline V CDR1 and CDR2: MDHEN, SYDVKM. Deletions cut 7 bases from V and 0 bases from J, with 19 bases between. The CDR3 contains 16 residues. CDR3: CASTLRGSPSSYEQYF. Here the CDR3 DNA reads TGTGCCAGCACCCTCCGGGGCTCCCCGAGCTCCTACGAGCAGTACTTC.

This clonotype appeared a few times. The chain has TRBV6-1 and TRBJ1-5; D ambiguous. Trimming removed 2 bases at V and 5 bases at J, with 4 bases between. Germline values: CDR1 MNHNS, CDR2 SASEGT. The CDR3 is made up of 12 amino acids. The DNA for the CDR3 is TGTGCCAGCAGTGAATTTTATCAGCCCCAGCATTTT. Protein sequence: CASSEFYQPQHF.

V and J are TRBV12-3 or TRBV12-4 and TRBJ2-1; TRBD2 matches at 9 bases. CDR3 size: 9 residues. V gave up 8 bases and J gave up 16 bases; unmatched junction bases: 3. The CDR3 nucleotides read TGTGCCAGCGGGACTAGCCTATTCTTC. Translating it yields CASGTSLFF.